Sequencing of this TCR beta chain was carried out in a study of blood T cell repertoires in COVID-19. CDR3 size: 15 residues. J was trimmed by 2 bases and V by 6 bases; bases with no gene match: 9. CDR1 and CDR2 from the germline V gene are KGHDR and SFDVKD. TCRdb keeps only in-frame clones here, not all; method: immunoSEQ multiplex PCR. The sample consists of fewer than 300,000 clones, around nine tenths of them appearing once. This receptor was identified in a woman in her 30s who had recovered from COVID-19. J is TRBJ2-7 and V is TRBV24-1, with 7 positions matching TRBD2. The sequenced sample was PBMCs or T cells enriched from blood (not recorded which). Here the CDR3 DNA reads TGTGCCACCAGTCCCGGGGCGGGAGAGGCCTACGAGCAGTACTTC. Protein product: CATSPGAGEAYEQYF.